This T cell receptor (beta chain) came from a study of OX40 agonist ivuxolimab in advanced cancers. TCRdb's table, derived via immunoSEQ multiplex PCR, lists solely in-frame clones and lacks some. Of tens of thousands of clones listed, roughly 92% are singletons. This clone has a handful of counts. The V gene's germline CDR1 is SGHNT and CDR2 YYREEE (reference sequence). The CDR3 spans 15 residues. V gave up 4 bases and J gave up 3 bases; unmatched junction bases: 9. The sequenced sample was CD4+ or CD8+ T cells sorted from blood, obtained in a trial of the OX40 agonist ivuxolimab. The sequence came from an adult with an advanced solid tumor such as melanoma, head and neck, liver or kidney cancer. J is TRBJ1-2 and V is TRBV5-4; 7 bases fit TRBD1. The CDR3 spells CASSPVQGKDYGYTF. The CDR3 nucleotides read TGTGCCAGCAGCCCGGTACAGGGGAAGGACTATGGCTACACCTTC.